This record concerns one T cell receptor beta chain sequence. The data were taken from a study of tumor-infiltrating lymphocytes in oesophageal squamous cell carcinoma. With V trimmed by 1 base and J by 19 bases, 24 bases remained unmatched. The germline CDR1 and CDR2 sequences are MNHNS and SASEGT. This CDR3 contains 18 residues. TCRdb re-analysed the PCR reads in MiXCR, keeping a single row per CDR3 protein. This table holds around 19,000 distinct CDR3 sequences, around 50% found once. This TCR was recovered from a female donor with esophageal squamous cell carcinoma. The V gene is TRBV6-1, the J gene TRBJ2-6; 8 positions match TRBD1. The sequenced sample consisted of normal esophageal tissue next to the tumor. The CDR3 DNA follows: TGTGCCAGCAGTGAAGTTTGGACAGGGAGTCTCCACCTTCACCCCTCCACTTTC. Protein product: CASSEVWTGSLHLHPSTF.